What follows are 8 T cell receptor beta chains derived from one specimen sequenced in a study of T cell responses to AZD1222 COVID-19 vaccine. The assay was immunoSEQ multiplex PCR, and TCRdb's table has in-frame clones only and misses some. The table shows 140,000 to 150,000 clones, with around 90% occurring only once. The source material was peripheral blood, sampled 28 days after the second dose of the MenACWY control vaccine. All receptors derive from an adult who received the MenACWY meningococcal vaccine as a control.

The chain combines TRBV6-5 with TRBJ2-2; D ambiguous. Trimming removed 6 bases at V and 4 bases at J, with 6 bases between. The CDR3 runs 12 residues. Germline lookup yields CDR1 MNHEY and CDR2 SVGAGI. For the CDR3, the DNA is TGTGCCAGCAGGACAACCACCGGGGAGCTGTTTTTT. Translation gives CASRTTTGELFF.

The chain couples TRBV25-1 to TRBJ2-2, with TRBD1 identical over 7 bases. Losses at the gene ends were 6 bases for V and 8 bases for J; bases not matched to a gene: 6. Germline V CDR1 and CDR2: MGHDK, SYGVNS. This CDR3 comprises 13 residues. The CDR3 protein is CASRQGSWGELFF. In nucleotides, the CDR3 is TGTGCCAGCAGACAGGGGAGTTGGGGGGAGCTGTTTTTT. The whole variable domain, remainder taken from reference TRBV25-1 and TRBJ2-2, is EADIYQTPRYLVIGTGKKITLECSQTMGHDKMYWYQQDPGMELHLIHYSYGVNSTEKGDLSSESTVSRIRTEHFPLTLESARPSHTSQYLCASRQGSWGELFFGEGSRLTVL.

The chain has TRBV3-1 (or the pseudogene TRBV3-2) and TRBJ1-3, with D tentatively TRBD1 (6 bases). Germline values: CDR1 LGHDT, CDR2 YNNKEL (reference sequence). The V gene lost 0 bases and the J gene lost 6 bases, with 12 bases spanning the gap. The CDR3 is 15 residues long. CDR3 nucleotides: TGTGCCAGCAGCCAAGATACAGGGTCCCAAAACACCATATATTTT. Translated, it gives CASSQDTGSQNTIYF.

The chain combines TRBV27 with TRBJ1-6, with TRBD1 matching over 8 bases. Losses at the gene ends were 7 bases for V and 9 bases for J; bases not matched to a gene: 8. The CDR3 is 14 amino acids. Germline V gene lookup returns CDR1 MNHEY and CDR2 SMNVEV (reference sequence). This CDR3 is CASTNRGNGSPLHF. The CDR3 coding sequence is TGTGCCAGCACCAACAGGGGGAATGGTTCACCCCTCCACTTT.

This chain links TRBV11-2 with TRBJ2-1; no clear D gene. V dropped 1 base and J dropped 6 bases, with 4 bases sitting between them. This CDR3 contains 12 residues. CDR1 and CDR2 (germline): SGHAT, FQNNGV. This chain's CDR3 is CASSLVGNEQFF. The CDR3 DNA follows: TGTGCCAGCAGCTTAGTTGGCAATGAGCAGTTCTTC.

This chain connects TRBV18 to TRBJ2-1; D may match TRBD1 or TRBD2 (5 bases each). This CDR3 region has 17 residues. CDR1 is KGHSH, CDR2 LQKENI, per germline. V was shortened by 0 bases and J by 2 bases, with 14 bases between the two germline ends. CDR3 DNA sequence: TGTGCCAGCTCACCACCGAGGACGGGGCCAGCCTACAATGAGCAGTTCTTC. Encoded protein: CASSPPRTGPAYNEQFF.

J is TRBJ2-7 and V is TRBV7-2; D is undetermined. V was pared by 2 bases and J by 5 bases, with 13 bases between. The CDR3 has 14 amino acids. Per the germline V gene, CDR1 is SGHTA and CDR2 is FQGNSA. The DNA of the CDR3 is TGTGCCAGCAGCTTACTCGCAAGGATGGACGAGCAGTACTTC. Encoded protein: CASSLLARMDEQYF.

The rearrangement joins TRBV28 to TRBJ1-6, with no clear D. Germline values: CDR1 MDHEN, CDR2 SYDVKM. The V end was cut by 8 bases, the J end by 9 bases, with 23 bases between. This CDR3 has 16 residues. The CDR3: CASGTLKGGYGSPLHF. For the CDR3, the DNA is TGTGCCAGCGGTACTCTGAAGGGTGGCTATGGTTCACCCCTCCACTTT. The full variable domain, its missing parts supplied by reference TRBV28 and TRBJ1-6, is DVKVTQSSRYLVKRTGEKVFLECVQDMDHENMFWYRQDPGLGLRLIYFSYDVKMKEKGDIPEGYSVSREKKERFSLILESASTNQTSMYLCASGTLKGGYGSPLHFGNGTRLTVT.